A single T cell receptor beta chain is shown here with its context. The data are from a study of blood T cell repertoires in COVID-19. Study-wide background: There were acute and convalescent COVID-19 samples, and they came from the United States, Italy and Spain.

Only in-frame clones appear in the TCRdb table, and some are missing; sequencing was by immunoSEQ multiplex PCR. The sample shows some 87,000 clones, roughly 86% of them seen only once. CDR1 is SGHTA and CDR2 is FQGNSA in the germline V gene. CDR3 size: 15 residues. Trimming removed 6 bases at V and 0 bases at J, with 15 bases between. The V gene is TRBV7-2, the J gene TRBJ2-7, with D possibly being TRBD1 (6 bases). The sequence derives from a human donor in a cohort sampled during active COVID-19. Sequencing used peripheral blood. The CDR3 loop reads CASSQGFGVSYEQYF. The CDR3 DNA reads TGTGCCAGCAGTCAGGGGTTTGGGGTCTCCTACGAGCAGTACTTC.